This TCR beta chain was sequenced in a study of tumor-infiltrating lymphocytes in localized non-small cell lung cancer. The CDR3 consists of 12 residues. Per the germline V gene, CDR1 is SGDLS and CDR2 is YYNGEE. Trimming removed 0 bases from V and 12 bases from J, with 13 bases in between. TCRdb's table, derived via immunoSEQ multiplex PCR, lists solely in-frame clones and lacks some. The sample holds about 16,000 clones, roughly 70% seen once. The sample taken for sequencing was lung tumor tissue. The V call is TRBV9, the J call TRBJ2-7; possibly TRBD2 for D (6 bases). This TCR was sampled from a human donor with non-small cell lung cancer. CDR3 sequence: CASSVAGGRRYF. In nucleotides, the CDR3 is TGTGCCAGCAGCGTAGCCGGAGGGAGGCGGTACTTC.